This T cell receptor beta chain derives from a study of blood T cell repertoires in COVID-19. Across the whole study: The samples span acute and convalescent COVID-19 from the United States, Italy and Spain. The analysed material was cDNA or gDNA that came from T cells, B-cell-depleted T cells, or PBMCs.

How the authors handled the data: Estimation of nucleated cell counts was performed using reference gene primer amplification. Repertoires were generated with immunoSEQ multiplex PCR, while TCRdb's copy carries only in-frame clones and drops some. V, J and clone size were drawn from that table, and D and trimming were deduced from the DNA. The table shows 270,000 or so clones, with roughly 91% occurring only once. Trimming removed 4 bases from V and 0 bases from J, with 9 bases in between. The CDR3 is 14 residues long. Germline CDR1 and CDR2: SGHVS and FNYEAQ. This TCR derives from a man in his forties or fifties with acute or convalescent COVID-19. The V and J genes are TRBV7-6 and TRBJ1-1, with a possible D match to TRBD1 (5 bases). Sequencing was performed on peripheral blood. The CDR3 reads CASSSRVVNTEAFF. The CDR3, as DNA: TGTGCCAGCAGCTCCAGGGTGGTGAACACTGAAGCTTTCTTT. Supplemented by reference TRBV7-6 and TRBJ1-1, the full variable domain reads GAGVSQSPRYKVTKRGQDVALRCDPISGHVSLYWYRQALGQGPEFLTYFNYEAQQDKSGLPNDRFSAERPEGSISTLTIQRTEQRDSAMYRCASSSRVVNTEAFFGQGTRLTVV.